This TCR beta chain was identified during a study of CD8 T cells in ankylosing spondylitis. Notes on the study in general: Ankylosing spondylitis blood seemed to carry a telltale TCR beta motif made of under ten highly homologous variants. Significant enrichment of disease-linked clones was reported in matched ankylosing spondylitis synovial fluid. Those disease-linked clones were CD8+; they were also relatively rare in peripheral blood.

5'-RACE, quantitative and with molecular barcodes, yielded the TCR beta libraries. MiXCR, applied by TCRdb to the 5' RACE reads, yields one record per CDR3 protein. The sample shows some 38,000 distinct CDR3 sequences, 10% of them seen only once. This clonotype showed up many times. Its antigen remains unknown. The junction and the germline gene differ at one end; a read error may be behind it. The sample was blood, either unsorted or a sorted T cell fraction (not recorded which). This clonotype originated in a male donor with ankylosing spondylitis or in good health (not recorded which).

The CDR3 DNA reads as TGTGCTAGCAGATACCCGGGACCGCGCCACGAGCAGTACTTC. Translation: CASRYPGPRHEQYF. The rearrangement uses TRBV7-7 and TRBJ2-7; D tentatively reads TRBD1 or TRBD2 (5 bases each). There are 14 residues in the CDR3. The germline CDR1 and CDR2 sequences are SSHAT and FNYEAQ (reference sequence).